This T cell receptor (beta chain) stems from a study of blood T cells in healthy people across ages. CDR3 size: 17 residues. V lost 2 bases to trimming and J lost 1 base; unmatched junction nucleotides: 3. Germline CDR1 and CDR2: SGHTA and FQGNSA. The people who gave samples were healthy Caucasians from Russia, aged roughly 6 to 100. Samples each had at least 6 micrograms of total RNA extracted. Whole-study results and caveats: Unsorted PBMCs ruled out conclusive naive versus antigen-experienced comparison. Per-million-T-cell TCR beta diversity fell roughly linearly with age.

Together with a sample-barcoded 5' primer, a J-beta primer mix was included in a second PCR lasting 7 to 11 cycles. TCRdb reprocessed the 5' RACE reads via MiXCR and lists one record per CDR3 protein. The sample includes 630,000 or so distinct CDR3 sequences, approximately 29% of them seen just once. The sample holds many counts of this clonotype. No antigen is known for it. The J gene is TRBJ2-6, the V gene TRBV7-2; 9 bases are a match to TRBD2. Sample: blood. The receptor was derived from a woman older than 75 in good health. Here the CDR3 DNA reads TGTGCCAGCAGCTTAAGCGGGGGGCGGTCTGGGGCCAACGTCCTGACTTTC. It specifies CASSLSGGRSGANVLTF.